The 10 T cell receptor beta chains presented below share a single source sample, sequenced in a study of blood T cell repertoires in COVID-19. TCRdb keeps only in-frame clones here, not all; method: immunoSEQ multiplex PCR. The data contain around 260,000 clones, around 90% of them singletons. The sequenced material came from peripheral blood. All receptors come from a woman aged 40 to 49 who had recovered from COVID-19.

This clone came up once. The chain links TRBV11-2 to TRBJ1-3; tentative D call: TRBD1 (5 bases). The germline V gene has CDR1 SGHAT and CDR2 FQNNGV. This CDR3 spans 16 amino acids. V was cut by 1 base and J by 1 base, with 11 bases left in between. CDR3 sequence (DNA): TGTGCCAGCAGCTTAGGTTGGCAGGGATCTGGAAACACCATATATTTT. It translates to CASSLGWQGSGNTIYF.

A note on this clone: This same CDR3 is encoded by further DNA sequences in the sample. The chain carries TRBV2 and TRBJ2-7; D uncertain. The germline CDR1 and CDR2 sequences are SNHLY and FYNNEI. The V end was cut by 3 bases, the J end by 6 bases, with 3 bases between. This CDR3 is 10 amino acids long. CDR3 residues: CASSDSEQYF. CDR3 DNA: TGTGCCAGCAGTGACAGCGAGCAGTACTTC.

The chain carries TRBV24-1 and TRBJ2-5; 9 nucleotides match TRBD2. Germline V gene lookup returns CDR1 KGHDR and CDR2 SFDVKD. The CDR3 contains 16 residues. The V and J ends lost 4 bases and 5 bases, in that order; junction bases with no gene match: 10. The CDR3 bases are TGTGCCACCAGTGACAGTAGCGGGAGTTTGGGGGAGACCCAGTACTTC. Its translation: CATSDSSGSLGETQYF.

This sequence joins TRBV3-1 (or the pseudogene TRBV3-2) and TRBJ1-4, with a tentative D call TRBD1 (5 bases). Germline V gene data show CDR1 as LGHDT and CDR2 as YNNKEL (reference sequence). Trimming shortened V by 5 bases and J by 7 bases, and 14 bases separated the two germline ends. The CDR3 contains 14 residues. This CDR3 reads CASSSTRAGEKLFF. CDR3 in DNA: TGTGCCAGCAGCTCAACCAGGGCTGGTGAAAAACTGTTTTTT.

This clone came up once. The rearrangement links TRBV24-1 to TRBJ2-1; 11 nucleotides line up with TRBD2. The CDR3 is 16 residues long. Looked up from germline, CDR1 is KGHDR and CDR2 is SFDVKD. Germline trimming cut 7 bases from V and 4 bases from J; bases unmatched to any gene: 8. CDR3: CATRGPTSGTYNEQFF. The CDR3 DNA reads as TGTGCCACCAGAGGACCGACTAGCGGGACATACAATGAGCAGTTCTTC.

J is TRBJ2-3 and V is TRBV24-1; 8 bases are shared with TRBD2. Germline-derived CDR1 and CDR2 are KGHDR and SFDVKD. V lost 5 bases to trimming and J lost 0 bases; unmatched junction nucleotides: 3. The CDR3 is made up of 15 amino acids. CDR3: CATSVLAGSTDTQYF. DNA for the CDR3: TGTGCCACCAGTGTCCTAGCGGGTAGCACAGATACGCAGTATTTT.

V is TRBV19 and J is TRBJ1-1; the match to TRBD1 covers 8 bases. Germline V gives CDR1 LNHDA, CDR2 SQIVND (reference sequence). V dropped 5 bases and J dropped 3; count of bases not matched to a gene: 5. The CDR3 loop spans 14 amino acids. The chain's CDR3 is CASSPTGGYTEAFF. The DNA for the CDR3 is TGTGCCAGTAGTCCCACAGGGGGATACACTGAAGCTTTCTTT.

In its sample, this clone was seen once. The CDR3 DNA reads TGTGCCAGCAGCTTAGGTCCCAAAGAGAACGAGCAGTACTTC. Protein product: CASSLGPKENEQYF. The gene calls are TRBV11-3 and TRBJ2-7; unclear D gene. The CDR3 loop spans 14 amino acids. The germline V gene encodes CDR1 SGHNT and CDR2 YENEEA. With 1 base removed from V and 5 bases from J, the gap between germline ends came to 12 bases.

The chain couples TRBV10-3 to TRBJ2-3, with TRBD2 as a possible D gene (5 bases). V lost 2 bases and J 1 base, leaving 10 bases between the germline ends. From germline, CDR1 is ENHRY and CDR2 SYGVKD. The CDR3 has 15 amino acids. The CDR3 sequence is CAISEADFRTDTQYF. In DNA form, the CDR3 reads TGTGCCATCAGTGAGGCGGACTTCCGCACAGATACGCAGTATTTT.

The V gene is TRBV4-2, the J gene TRBJ2-1; TRBD2 matches at 7 bases. Germline values: CDR1 LGHNA, CDR2 YNFKEQ. V trimming: 2 bases; J trimming: 0 bases; junction bases outside the gene matches: 4. This CDR3 has 16 amino acids. The CDR3 bases are TGTGCCAGCAGCCAACTACTAGCGAGCTCCTACAATGAGCAGTTCTTC. As protein: CASSQLLASSYNEQFF.